This T cell receptor (beta chain) was sequenced in a study of metastatic and nonmetastatic thyroid tumors. For the study at large: It was across blood and tumor or nodule tissue from malignant and benign thyroid patients that repertoires were compared.

Germline V gene sequence: CDR1 DFQATT, CDR2 SNEGSKA (reference sequence). CDR3 length: 16 amino acids. Trimming took 0 bases from V and 8 from J; bases not matched to a gene: 14. This clone has ten or more counts. TCRdb re-clonotyped the PCR reads via MiXCR. The repertoire holds about 85,000 clones, with 8% to 9.5% as singletons. No patient had received any treatment before thyroid surgery. The rearrangement uses TRBV20-1 and TRBJ1-2; 8 bases map to TRBD1. Sequencing was performed on blood. The clonotype originates from a female donor with papillary thyroid cancer or a benign thyroid nodule (not recorded which). Some clones in this sample may be carry-over from other donors' samples. CDR3 amino acids: CSARERTTGQGSGYTF. In nucleotides, the CDR3 is TGCAGTGCTAGAGAGCGAACCACCGGACAGGGATCAGGCTACACCTTC.